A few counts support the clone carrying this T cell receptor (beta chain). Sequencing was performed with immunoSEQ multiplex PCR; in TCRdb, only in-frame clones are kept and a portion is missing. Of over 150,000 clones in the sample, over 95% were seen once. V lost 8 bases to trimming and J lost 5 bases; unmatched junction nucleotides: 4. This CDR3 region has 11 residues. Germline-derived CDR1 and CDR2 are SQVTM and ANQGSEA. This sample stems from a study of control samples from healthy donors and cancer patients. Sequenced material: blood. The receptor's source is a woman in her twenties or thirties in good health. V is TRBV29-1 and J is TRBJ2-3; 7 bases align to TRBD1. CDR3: CSRAGGDTQYF. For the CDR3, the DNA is TGCAGCCGAGCAGGGGGAGATACGCAGTATTTT.